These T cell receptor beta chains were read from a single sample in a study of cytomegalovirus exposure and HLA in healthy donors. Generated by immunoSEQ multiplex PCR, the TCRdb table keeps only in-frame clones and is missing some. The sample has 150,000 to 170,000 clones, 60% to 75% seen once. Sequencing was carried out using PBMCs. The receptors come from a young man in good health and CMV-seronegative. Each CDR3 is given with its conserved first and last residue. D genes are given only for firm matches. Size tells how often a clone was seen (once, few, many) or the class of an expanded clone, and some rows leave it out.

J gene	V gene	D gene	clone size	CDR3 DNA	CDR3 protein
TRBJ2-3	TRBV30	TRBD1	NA	TGTGCCTGGAGTGAGGGGGCCAGGGGTGTCACAGATACGCAGTATTTT	CAWSEGARGVTDTQYF
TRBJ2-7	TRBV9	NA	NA	TGTGCCAGCAGCGTCGGCCCAAGCGACGAGCAGTACTTC	CASSVGPSDEQYF
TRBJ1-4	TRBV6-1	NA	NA	TGTGCCCTGGGGTCCGGGGTTGAAAAACTGTTTTTT	CALGSGVEKLFF
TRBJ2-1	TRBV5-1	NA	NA	TGCGCCAGCAGCGCCAATCCAGAATCCTACAATGAGCAGTTCTTC	CASSANPESYNEQFF
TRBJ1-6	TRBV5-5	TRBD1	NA	TGTGCCAGCAGCTTGCTAGGACAGGGAGGCTCACCCCTCCACTTT	CASSLLGQGGSPLHF
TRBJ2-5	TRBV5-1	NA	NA	TGCGCCAGCAGCTCAGGACTCGGCGGGGAGACCCAGTACTTC	CASSSGLGGETQYF
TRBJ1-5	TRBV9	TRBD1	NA	TGTGCCAGCAGCGTAGGTGGGACAGGGAATCAGCCCCAGCATTTT	CASSVGGTGNQPQHF
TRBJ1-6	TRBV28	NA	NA	TGTGCCAGCAGCCAGGGCACCTATAATTCACCCCTCCACTTT	CASSQGTYNSPLHF
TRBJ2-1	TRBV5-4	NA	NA	TGTGCCAGCAGCGCTAGGCGGGGCCAAAGCAACAATGAGCAGTTCTTC	CASSARRGQSNNEQFF
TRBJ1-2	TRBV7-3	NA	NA	TGTGCCAGCAGCTCTAACAGGGTTGGCGGCTACACCTTC	CASSSNRVGGYTF
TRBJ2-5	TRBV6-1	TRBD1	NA	TGTGCCAGCAGTGATCCTCCAGGACAGGGGGCAGAGACCCAGTACTTC	CASSDPPGQGAETQYF
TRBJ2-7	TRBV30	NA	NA	TGTGCCTGGAGTGGAGGTGGCTACGAGCAGTACTTC	CAWSGGGYEQYF
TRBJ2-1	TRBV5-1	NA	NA	TGCGCCAGCAGCTTGGCCGTAACAGTTTACAATGAGCAGTTCTTC	CASSLAVTVYNEQFF
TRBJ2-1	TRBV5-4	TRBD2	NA	TGTGCCAGCAGCTTGACTAGCGGGGGCAACAATGAGCAGTTCTTC	CASSLTSGGNNEQFF
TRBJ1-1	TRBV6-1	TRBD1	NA	TGTGCCAGCAGTGAGGGGACAGGATTGAACACTGAAGCTTTCTTT	CASSEGTGLNTEAFF
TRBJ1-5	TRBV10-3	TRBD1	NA	TGTGCCATCAGTGAGTTGGGACAGCGGAATCAGCCCCAGCATTTT	CAISELGQRNQPQHF
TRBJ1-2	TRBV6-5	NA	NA	TGTGCCAGCACTGGGACTCCCGGGGGAAACTATGGCTACACCTTC	CASTGTPGGNYGYTF
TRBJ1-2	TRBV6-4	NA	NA	TGTGCCAGCACCCCCGAGACAGCTAACTATGGCTACACCTTC	CASTPETANYGYTF
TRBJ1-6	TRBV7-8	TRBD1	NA	TGTGCCAGCAGCCCGGGACAGGGAAATTCACCCCTCCACTTT	CASSPGQGNSPLHF
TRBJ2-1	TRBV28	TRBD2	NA	TGTGCCAGCAGTTTACTAGCGGGGGCCTACAATGAGCAGTTCTTC	CASSLLAGAYNEQFF
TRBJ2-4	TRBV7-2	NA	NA	TGTGCCAGCGCCGGGGGTCGCAGGGAAGTTGGCATTCAGTACTTC	CASAGGRREVGIQYF
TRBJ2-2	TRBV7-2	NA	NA	TGTGCCAGCAGCTTAGTATCAGGATCCGGGGAGCTGTTTTTT	CASSLVSGSGELFF
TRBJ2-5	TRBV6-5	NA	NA	TGTGCCAGCAGGGGCGAAGAGACCCAGTACTTC	CASRGEETQYF
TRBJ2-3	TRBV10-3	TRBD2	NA	TGTGCCATCAGTGACGACGGGGGGGCCGGGTTCACAGATACGCAGTATTTT	CAISDDGGAGFTDTQYF
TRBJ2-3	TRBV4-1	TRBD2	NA	TGCGCCAGCAGCCCGGGCGGACTAGCGGGGGGGCCGACAGATACGCAGTATTTT	CASSPGGLAGGPTDTQYF
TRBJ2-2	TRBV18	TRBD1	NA	TGTGCCAGCTCCCCTGGGACAGCGAACACCGGGGAGCTGTTTTTT	CASSPGTANTGELFF
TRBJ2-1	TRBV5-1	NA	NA	TGCGCCAGCGCCTCTTCCGGGGGTTGGAATGAGCAGTTCTTC	CASASSGGWNEQFF
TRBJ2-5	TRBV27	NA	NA	TGTGCCAGCAGTTTTTATGGGGGCGCGGAGACCCAGTACTTC	CASSFYGGAETQYF
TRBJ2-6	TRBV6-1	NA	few	TGTGCCAGCAGCGTCCTTAGCTCTGGGGCCAACGTCCTGACTTTC	CASSVLSSGANVLTF
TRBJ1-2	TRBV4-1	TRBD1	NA	TGCGCCAGCAGCCAATTGACAGGGGACGAGTACTACACCTTC	CASSQLTGDEYYTF
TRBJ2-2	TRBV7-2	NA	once	TGTGCCAGCAGGCAAGGTGGACACAACACCGGGGAGCTGTTTTTT	CASRQGGHNTGELFF
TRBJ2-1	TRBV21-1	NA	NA	TGTGCCAGCAGCAAAGACGTGAACAGAACCCTAGGGGGCTACAATGAGCAGTTCTTC	CASSKDVNRTLGGYNEQFF
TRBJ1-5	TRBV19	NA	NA	TGTGCTACGGGCGGGTATAGCAATCAGCCCCAGCATTTT	CATGGYSNQPQHF
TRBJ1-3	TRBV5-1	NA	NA	TGCGCCAGCAGCTTGGTAGGCGGTTCCGTCTCTGGAAACACCATATATTTT	CASSLVGGSVSGNTIYF
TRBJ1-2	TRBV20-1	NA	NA	TGCAGTGTCGGGACACCCTATGGCTACACCTTC	CSVGTPYGYTF
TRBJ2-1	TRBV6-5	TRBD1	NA	TGTGCCAGCAGTTACTCCGGGACAGGTTCCAATGAGCAGTTCTTC	CASSYSGTGSNEQFF
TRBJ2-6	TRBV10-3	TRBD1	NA	TGTGCCACCGCGGACAGGGGAGAGTTCTCTGGGGCCAACGTCCTGACTTTC	CATADRGEFSGANVLTF
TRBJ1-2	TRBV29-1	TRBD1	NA	TGCAGCGTTGTACTCCAGGCAGGGGGCGTCTATGGCTACACCTTC	CSVVLQAGGVYGYTF
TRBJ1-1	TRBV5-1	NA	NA	TGCGCCAGCAGCGTGACAATTGGAACTGAAGCTTTCTTT	CASSVTIGTEAFF
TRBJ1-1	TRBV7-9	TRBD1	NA	TGTGCCAGCAGCCAAACAGGGGGCAAAGCTTTCTTT	CASSQTGGKAFF
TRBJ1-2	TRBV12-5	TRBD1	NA	TGTGCTAGTGGTTTACAGGGGGCTGTCTATGGCTACACCTTC	CASGLQGAVYGYTF
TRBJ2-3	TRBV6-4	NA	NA	TGTGCCAGCAGTGATCCACGGGGGACGCAGTATTTT	CASSDPRGTQYF
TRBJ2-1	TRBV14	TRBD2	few	TGTGCCAGCAGCTTCGGACTAGCGGGAAACAATGAGCAGTTCTTC	CASSFGLAGNNEQFF